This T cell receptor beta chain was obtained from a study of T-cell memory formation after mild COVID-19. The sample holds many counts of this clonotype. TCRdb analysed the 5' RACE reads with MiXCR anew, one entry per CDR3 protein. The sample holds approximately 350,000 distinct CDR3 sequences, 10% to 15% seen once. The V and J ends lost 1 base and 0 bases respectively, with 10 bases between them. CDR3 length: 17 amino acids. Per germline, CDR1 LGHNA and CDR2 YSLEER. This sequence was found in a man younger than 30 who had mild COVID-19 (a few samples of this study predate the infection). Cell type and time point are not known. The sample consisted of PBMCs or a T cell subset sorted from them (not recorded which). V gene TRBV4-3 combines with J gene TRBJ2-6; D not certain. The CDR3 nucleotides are TGCGCCAGCAGCCAAGTAGAGGAGCGCTCTGGGGCCAACGTCCTGACTTTC. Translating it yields CASSQVEERSGANVLTF.